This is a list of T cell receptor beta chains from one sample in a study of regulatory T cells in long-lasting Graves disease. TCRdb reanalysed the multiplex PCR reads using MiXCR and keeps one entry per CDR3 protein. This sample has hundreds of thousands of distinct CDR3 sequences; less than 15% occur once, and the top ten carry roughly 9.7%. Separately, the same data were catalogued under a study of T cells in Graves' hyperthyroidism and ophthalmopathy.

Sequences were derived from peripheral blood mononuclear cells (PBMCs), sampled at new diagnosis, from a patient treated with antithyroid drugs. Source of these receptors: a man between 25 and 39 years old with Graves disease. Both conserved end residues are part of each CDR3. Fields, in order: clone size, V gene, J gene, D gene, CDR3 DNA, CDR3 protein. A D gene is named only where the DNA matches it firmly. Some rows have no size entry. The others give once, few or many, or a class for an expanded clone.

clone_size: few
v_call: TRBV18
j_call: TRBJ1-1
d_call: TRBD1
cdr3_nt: TGTGCCAGCTCACCACAACAGGGGGCCGAGGAAGCTTTCTTT
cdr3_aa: CASSPQQGAEEAFF

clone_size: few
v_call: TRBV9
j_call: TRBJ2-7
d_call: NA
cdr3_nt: TGTGCCAGCAGCGCGGGCAATTCTTACGAGCAGTACTTC
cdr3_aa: CASSAGNSYEQYF

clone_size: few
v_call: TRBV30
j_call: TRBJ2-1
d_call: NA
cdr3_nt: TGTGCCTGGGGGAGGACCCGCTCCTACAATGAGCAGTTCTTC
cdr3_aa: CAWGRTRSYNEQFF

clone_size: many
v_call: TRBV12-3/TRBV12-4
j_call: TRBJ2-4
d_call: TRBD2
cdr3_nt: TGTGCCAGCAGGGTAGCGGGAGGGAAAAACATTCAGTACTTC
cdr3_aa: CASRVAGGKNIQYF

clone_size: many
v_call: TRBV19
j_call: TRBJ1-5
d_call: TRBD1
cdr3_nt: TGTGCCAGTAGTATCCTCGGACAGGGAAATCAGCCCCAGCATTTT
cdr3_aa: CASSILGQGNQPQHF

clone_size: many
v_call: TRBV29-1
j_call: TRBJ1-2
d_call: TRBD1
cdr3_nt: TGCAGCTTCGGACAGGGCAATGGCTACACCTTC
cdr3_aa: CSFGQGNGYTF

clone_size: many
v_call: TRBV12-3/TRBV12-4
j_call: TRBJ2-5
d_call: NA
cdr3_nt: TGTGCCAGCAGTGCGTCGACAGGGAGGGAGACCCAGTACTTC
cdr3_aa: CASSASTGRETQYF

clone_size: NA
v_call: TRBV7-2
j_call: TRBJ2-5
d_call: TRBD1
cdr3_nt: TGTGCCAGCAGCGCCCGGACAGGGTTGGAGACCCAGTACTTC
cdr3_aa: CASSARTGLETQYF

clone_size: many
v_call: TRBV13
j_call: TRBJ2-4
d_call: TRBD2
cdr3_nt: TGTGCCAGCAGCGCATCGGGACTAGCGGAAAACATTCAGTACTTC
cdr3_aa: CASSASGLAENIQYF

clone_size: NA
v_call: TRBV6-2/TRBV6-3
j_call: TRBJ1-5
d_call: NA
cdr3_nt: TGTGCCAGCAGTTACTCCGGCGGGAATCGGCCCCAGCATTTT
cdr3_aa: CASSYSGGNRPQHF

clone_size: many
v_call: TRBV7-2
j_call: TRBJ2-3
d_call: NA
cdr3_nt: TGTGCCAGCAGCCAAAGTGGCGCAGATACGCAGTATTTT
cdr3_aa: CASSQSGADTQYF

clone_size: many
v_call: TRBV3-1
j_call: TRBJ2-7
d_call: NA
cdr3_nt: TGTGCCAGCAGCCCAGCGGTCTCCTACGAGCAGTACTTC
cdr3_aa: CASSPAVSYEQYF

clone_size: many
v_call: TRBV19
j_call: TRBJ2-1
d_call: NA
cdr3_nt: TGTGCCAGTAGTGCTCGCGGAGTCTGGAACAATGAGCAGTTCTTC
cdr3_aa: CASSARGVWNNEQFF

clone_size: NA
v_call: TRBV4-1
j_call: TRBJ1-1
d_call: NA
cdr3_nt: TGCGCCAGCAGCCAAGCGTTTCTACAGGGACGGCATGACACTGAAGTTTTCTTT
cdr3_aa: CASSQAFLQGRHDTEVFF

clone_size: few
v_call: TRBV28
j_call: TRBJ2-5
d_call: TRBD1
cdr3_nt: TGTGCCAGCAGCGTTACTCCCCAGGGGGCAAAGACCCAGTACTTC
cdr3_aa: CASSVTPQGAKTQYF

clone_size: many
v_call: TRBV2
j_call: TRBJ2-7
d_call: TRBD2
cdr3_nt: TGTGCCAGCAGTGTAGCCCAGCGGGGCACCTACGAGCAGTACTTC
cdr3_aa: CASSVAQRGTYEQYF

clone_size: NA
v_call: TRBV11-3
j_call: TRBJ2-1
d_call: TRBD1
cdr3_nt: TGTGCCAGCAGCTTAGGCGCAGGGGGCGCGGGGAATGAGCAGTTCTTC
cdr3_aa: CASSLGAGGAGNEQFF

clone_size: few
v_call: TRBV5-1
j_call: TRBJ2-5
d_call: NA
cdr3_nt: TGCGCCAGCAGCCTAAGGGCACAGTACCAAGAGACCCAGTACTTC
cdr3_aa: CASSLRAQYQETQYF

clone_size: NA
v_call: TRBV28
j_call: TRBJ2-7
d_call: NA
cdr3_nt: TGTGCCAGCAGCCATGCTTCCAGCTCCTACGAGCAGTACTTC
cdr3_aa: CASSHASSSYEQYF

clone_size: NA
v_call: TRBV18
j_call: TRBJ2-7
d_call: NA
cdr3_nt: TGTGCCAGCTCAGGTTTTGGGACCCGGAATACCTACGGGCAGTACTTC
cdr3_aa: CASSGFGTRNTYGQYF

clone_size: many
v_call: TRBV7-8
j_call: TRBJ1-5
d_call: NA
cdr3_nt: TGTGCCAGCAGCGTAAGGGACTTCCTTCCAGGACAGCCCCAGCATTTT
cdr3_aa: CASSVRDFLPGQPQHF

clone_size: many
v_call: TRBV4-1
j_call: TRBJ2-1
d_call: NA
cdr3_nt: TGCGCCAGCAGCCCAAAAGATGGGGAACAGGTTTGGGGTAATGAGCAGTTCTTC
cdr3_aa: CASSPKDGEQVWGNEQFF

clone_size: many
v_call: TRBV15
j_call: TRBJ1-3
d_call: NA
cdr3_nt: TGTGCCACCAGCAGAGAGGGGCCTGGAAACACCATATATTTT
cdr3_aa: CATSREGPGNTIYF

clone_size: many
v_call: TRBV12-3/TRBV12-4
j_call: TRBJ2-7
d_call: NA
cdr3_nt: TGTGCCAGCAGTTTAGCCTATCGGGCGTACGAGCAGTACTTC
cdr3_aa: CASSLAYRAYEQYF

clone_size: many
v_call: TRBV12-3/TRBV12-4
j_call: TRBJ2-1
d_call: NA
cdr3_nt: TGTGCCAGCAGTCCGAGACAGAGGATTCAAGACAATGAGCAGTTCTTC
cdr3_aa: CASSPRQRIQDNEQFF

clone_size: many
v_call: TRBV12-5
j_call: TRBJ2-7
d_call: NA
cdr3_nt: TGTGCTAGTGGTTTAGCGGGTGGACCCTACGAGCAGTACTTC
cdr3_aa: CASGLAGGPYEQYF

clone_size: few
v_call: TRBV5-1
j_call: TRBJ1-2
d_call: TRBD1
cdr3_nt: TGCGCCAGCAGCTTGGGTCTTACAGGGGCTCCTTCATTCTATGGCTACACCTTC
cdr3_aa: CASSLGLTGAPSFYGYTF

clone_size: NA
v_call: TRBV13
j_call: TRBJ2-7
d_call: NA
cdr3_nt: TGTGCCAGCAGTCCGCCCGGCGGACCCTACGAGCAGTACTTC
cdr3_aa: CASSPPGGPYEQYF

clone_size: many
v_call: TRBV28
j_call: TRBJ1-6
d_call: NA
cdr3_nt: TGTGCCAGCAGTTTATCCACGGGGGTGATTTCACCCCTCCACTTT
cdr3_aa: CASSLSTGVISPLHF

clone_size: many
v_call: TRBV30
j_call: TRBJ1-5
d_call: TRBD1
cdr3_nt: TGTGCCTGGAGTTCACAGGGGCGTCAGCCCCAGCATTTT
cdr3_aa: CAWSSQGRQPQHF

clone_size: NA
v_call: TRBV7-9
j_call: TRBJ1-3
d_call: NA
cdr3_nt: TGTGCCAGCAGCTACACTGACAGGACGTCTGGAAACACCATATATTTT
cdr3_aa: CASSYTDRTSGNTIYF

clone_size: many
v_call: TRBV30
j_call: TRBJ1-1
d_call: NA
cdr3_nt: TGTGCCTGGAGCTCGGTGGAAGCTTTCTTT
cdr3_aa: CAWSSVEAFF

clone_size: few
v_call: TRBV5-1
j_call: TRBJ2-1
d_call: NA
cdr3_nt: TGCGCCAGCAGCCCGGACTTTTCCTACAATGAGCAGTTCTTC
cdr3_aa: CASSPDFSYNEQFF

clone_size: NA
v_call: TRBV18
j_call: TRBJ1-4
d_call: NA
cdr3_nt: TGTGCCAGCTCACCACCGGTTCGGAGAACTAATGAAAAACTGTTTTTT
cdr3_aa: CASSPPVRRTNEKLFF

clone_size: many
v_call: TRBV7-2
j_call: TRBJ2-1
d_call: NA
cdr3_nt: TGTGCCAGCAGCGTATGGGCTTCCTCAGAGGATGAGCAGTTCTTC
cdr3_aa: CASSVWASSEDEQFF

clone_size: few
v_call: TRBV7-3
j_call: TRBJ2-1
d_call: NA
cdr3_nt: TGTGCCAGCAGCCCGAGCGGGCCGAGCTCCTACAATGAGCAGTTCTTC
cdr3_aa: CASSPSGPSSYNEQFF

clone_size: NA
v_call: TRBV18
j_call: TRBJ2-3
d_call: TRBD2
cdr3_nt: TGTGCCAGCTCACGATCTAGCGGGGCCCCAGATACGCAGTATTTT
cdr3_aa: CASSRSSGAPDTQYF

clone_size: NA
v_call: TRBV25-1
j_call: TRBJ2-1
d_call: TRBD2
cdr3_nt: TGTGCCAGCTGTCGCGGGAGTGGCGAGCAGTTCTTC
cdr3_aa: CASCRGSGEQFF

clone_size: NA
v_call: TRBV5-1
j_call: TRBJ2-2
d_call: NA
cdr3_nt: TGCGCCAGCAGCTGGGGGGACAGTAACACCGGGGAGCTGTTTTTT
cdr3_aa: CASSWGDSNTGELFF

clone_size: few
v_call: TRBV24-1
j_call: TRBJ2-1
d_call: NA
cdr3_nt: TGTGCCACCGGGGGCGGGGATAGCTTCTACAATGAGCAGTTCTTC
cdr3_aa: CATGGGDSFYNEQFF

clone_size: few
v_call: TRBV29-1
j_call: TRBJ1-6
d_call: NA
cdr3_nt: TGCAGCGTTGGAACAGCTTATAATTCACCCCTCCACTTT
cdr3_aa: CSVGTAYNSPLHF

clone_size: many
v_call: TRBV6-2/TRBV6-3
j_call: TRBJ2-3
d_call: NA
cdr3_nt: TGTGCCAGCAGTTTCACCGGGAGAGATAGCACAGATACGCAGTATTTT
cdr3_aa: CASSFTGRDSTDTQYF

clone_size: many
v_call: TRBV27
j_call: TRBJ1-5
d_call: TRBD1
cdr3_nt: TGTGCCAGCGGAGGACAGGGAACTCAGCCCCAGCATTTT
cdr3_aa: CASGGQGTQPQHF

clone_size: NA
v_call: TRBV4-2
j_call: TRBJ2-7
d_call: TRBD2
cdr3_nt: TGTGCCAGCAGCCAAGGCAAGCGGGGGCCCTACGAGCAGTACTTC
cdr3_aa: CASSQGKRGPYEQYF

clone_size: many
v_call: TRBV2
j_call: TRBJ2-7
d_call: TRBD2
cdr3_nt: TGTGCCAGCAGTTTGGGGTTAGCGGGAGGCTACGAGCAGTACTTC
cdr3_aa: CASSLGLAGGYEQYF

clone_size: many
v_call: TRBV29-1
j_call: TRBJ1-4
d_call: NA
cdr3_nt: TGCAGCGTTGTACAGAATAATGAAAAACTGTTTTTT
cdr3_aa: CSVVQNNEKLFF